This T cell receptor beta chain was identified in a study of cytomegalovirus exposure and HLA in healthy donors. Study information: Assignment to the Caucasian-associated ancestry cluster applied to around four fifths of the approximately 400 genotyped donors.

The CDR3 is 14 residues long. The study ran its PCR with 60 Vbeta and 13 Jbeta primers. Repertoires were generated with immunoSEQ multiplex PCR, while TCRdb's copy carries only in-frame clones and drops some. The sample yields 85,000 to 130,000 clones, about two thirds seen once. Study-wide results and limits: Looking again later, the authors saw that most CMV-associated TCR beta chains seemed HLA-restricted. A few V segments could not be told apart, such as TRBV6-2 and TRBV6-3, and were left out.

Concerning this clone: Its specificity is unknown.

The chain employs TRBV12-2 and TRBJ2-7; the DNA was not compared with TRBD2, the D call given in the table. TRBV12-2 is an annotated pseudogene. The receptor was derived from a female donor in good health and CMV-seronegative. Material: PBMCs. CDR3 sequence (DNA): TGTGCAAGTCGCCCTCTCGGGGAGGCGCTCGAGCAGTACTTC. Its translation: CASRPLGEALEQYF.